Listed below are T cell receptor beta chains from one sample, sequenced in a study of neurological immune-mediated disorders. TCRdb re-derived calls from the 5' RACE reads in MiXCR, one entry per CDR3 protein. The sample has approximately 89,000 distinct CDR3 sequences, about 13% seen once; the top ten hold roughly 4.8%. Input material: PBMCs. The receptors were gathered from a female donor with HTLV-1-associated myelopathy (HAM/TSP). Both conserved end residues are part of each CDR3. The D gene is left open where the match is weak. Clone size, where shown, is once, few, many, or a class for clones that have expanded.

d_call,v_call,j_call,clone_size,cdr3_aa,cdr3_nt
NA,TRBV4-1,TRBJ1-1,few,CASSQVGGTEAFF,TGCGCCAGCAGCCAAGTTGGGGGAACTGAAGCTTTCTTT
NA,TRBV7-8,TRBJ2-5,many,CASSGLTETQYF,TGTGCCAGCAGCGGACTGACAGAGACCCAGTACTTC
TRBD1,TRBV11-2,TRBJ1-1,NA,CASSYIDGTDVSGYEAFF,TGTGCCAGCAGCTACATTGATGGGACAGACGTGAGTGGATATGAAGCTTTCTTT
NA,TRBV11-2,TRBJ2-5,few,CASSPHRDQETQYF,TGTGCCAGCAGCCCTCACAGGGACCAAGAGACCCAGTACTTC
NA,TRBV10-2,TRBJ1-5,many,CANEEGNQPQHF,TGCGCCAACGAAGAAGGCAATCAGCCCCAGCATTTT
TRBD2,TRBV4-1,TRBJ2-2,many,CASSSGGGGPRGELFF,TGCGCCAGCAGCTCTGGGGGGGGGGGACCTCGAGGGGAGCTGTTTTTT
TRBD1,TRBV11-2,TRBJ2-4,many,CASSSRQGSVKNIQYF,TGTGCCAGCAGCTCTCGACAGGGGTCGGTCAAAAACATTCAGTACTTC
NA,TRBV5-1,TRBJ2-7,few,CASSLVSAASYEQYF,TGCGCCAGCAGCTTGGTGAGTGCAGCTTCCTACGAGCAGTACTTC
NA,TRBV9,TRBJ2-7,NA,CASSVAPNRDRRTYEQYF,TGTGCCAGCAGCGTAGCCCCGAACAGAGACAGGAGAACCTACGAGCAGTACTTC
NA,TRBV29-1,TRBJ1-1,many,CSVVGALAGNTEAFF,TGCAGCGTTGTGGGGGCCCTCGCAGGGAACACTGAAGCTTTCTTT
TRBD2,TRBV28,TRBJ2-2,many,CASSLTSGGAGELFF,TGTGCCAGCAGTTTAACTAGCGGGGGGGCCGGGGAGCTGTTTTTT
TRBD2,TRBV9,TRBJ2-3,many,CASSVSLRRGGTDTQYF,TGTGCCAGCAGCGTAAGTCTCCGGCGGGGGGGCACAGATACGCAGTATTTT
NA,TRBV12-3/TRBV12-4,TRBJ1-1,many,CASSLARIGHTEAFF,TGTGCCAGCAGTTTAGCCAGGATTGGCCACACTGAAGCTTTCTTT
NA,TRBV28,TRBJ1-6,many,CASTSVGSYNSPLHF,TGTGCCAGCACCTCCGTGGGCTCCTATAATTCACCCCTCCACTTT
TRBD2,TRBV9,TRBJ2-1,NA,CASSHSGDGNEQFF,TGTGCCAGCAGCCATAGCGGGGACGGCAATGAGCAGTTCTTC
NA,TRBV2,TRBJ2-1,many,CASKRLGAYNEQFF,TGTGCCAGCAAACGACTAGGGGCCTACAATGAGCAGTTCTTC